A selection of T cell receptor beta chains follows, all from one sample in a study of cytomegalovirus exposure and HLA in healthy donors. The method was immunoSEQ multiplex PCR; TCRdb's version includes in-frame clones alone and lacks a portion of them. The data contain roughly 160,000 clones, 80% of them singletons. Material: PBMCs. These receptors were obtained from a man aged 18 to 29 in good health and CMV-seropositive. CDR3s include the opening cysteine and the closing phenylalanine or tryptophan. The D gene is left open where the match is weak. Expanded clones are given a class, and other clones once, few, many or no size at all.

v_gene	abundance	d_gene	j_gene	CDR3aa	CDR3nt
TRBV25-1	NA	TRBD1	TRBJ2-5	CASSSGTGGWHQETQYF	TGTGCCAGCAGTTCCGGGACAGGGGGCTGGCACCAAGAGACCCAGTACTTC
TRBV2	few	TRBD1	TRBJ1-5	CASSRQGEEQPQHF	TGTGCCAGCAGCCGACAGGGGGAGGAGCAGCCCCAGCATTTT
TRBV2	NA	TRBD1	TRBJ1-2	CASSWTGGDGYTF	TGTGCCAGCAGTTGGACAGGGGGAGATGGCTACACCTTC
TRBV9	NA	NA	TRBJ2-5	CASSVGGVSQGTQYF	TGTGCCAGCAGCGTAGGAGGAGTATCCCAGGGGACCCAGTACTTC
TRBV7-3	once	NA	TRBJ2-6	CASSIIHAGAGANVLTF	TGTGCCAGCAGCATTATTCATGCAGGGGCTGGGGCCAACGTCCTGACTTTC
TRBV19	NA	TRBD2	TRBJ2-7	CASLGLAGDEQYF	TGTGCCAGCCTTGGACTAGCGGGAGATGAGCAGTACTTC
TRBV9	NA	NA	TRBJ2-7	CASSSSTETYEQYF	TGTGCCAGCAGCTCCTCGACAGAGACCTACGAGCAGTACTTC
TRBV29-1	NA	TRBD2	TRBJ2-5	CSVSTSGGPVLYF	TGCAGCGTTTCCACTAGCGGGGGGCCGGTCCTTTACTTC
TRBV6-1	NA	NA	TRBJ2-3	CASSEAGGRAGRRPQYF	TGTGCCAGCAGTGAAGCGGGGGGTAGGGCAGGGCGCAGGCCGCAGTATTTT
TRBV5-5	few	NA	TRBJ1-3	CASRFSGTTRGNTIYF	TGTGCCAGCAGATTTTCCGGTACTACTCGTGGAAACACCATATATTTT
TRBV4-3	NA	TRBD2	TRBJ2-1	CASSQDSAGGRNEQFF	TGCGCCAGCAGCCAAGATTCAGCGGGGGGCCGCAATGAGCAGTTCTTC
TRBV19	NA	NA	TRBJ2-2	CASSIPKTGVAETGELFF	TGTGCCAGTAGTATACCCAAGACCGGGGTAGCAGAGACCGGGGAGCTGTTTTTT
TRBV2	NA	NA	TRBJ2-3	CASSEQMWPDTQYF	TGTGCCAGCAGTGAGCAGATGTGGCCAGATACGCAGTATTTT
TRBV5-8	NA	NA	TRBJ1-6	CASSPGVGNSYNSPLHF	TGTGCCAGCAGCCCGGGGGTTGGGAATTCCTATAATTCACCCCTCCACTTT
TRBV7-9	NA	NA	TRBJ2-1	CASKKGLTSYNEQFF	TGTGCCAGCAAGAAGGGACTTACCTCCTACAATGAGCAGTTCTTC
TRBV27	NA	NA	TRBJ1-5	CASSLSQGNQPQHF	TGTGCCAGCAGTTTATCCCAGGGAAATCAGCCCCAGCATTTT
TRBV7-8	NA	TRBD2	TRBJ2-3	CASSSWTRGTDTQYF	TGTGCCAGCAGCTCGTGGACTAGGGGCACAGATACGCAGTATTTT
TRBV6-5	NA	NA	TRBJ1-2	CASSYLPRGGYTF	TGTGCCAGCAGTTACCTCCCGAGGGGGGGCTACACCTTC
TRBV4-1	NA	NA	TRBJ2-2	CASSQGWMPGTGELFF	TGCGCCAGCAGCCAAGGATGGATGCCAGGCACCGGGGAGCTGTTTTTT
TRBV7-9	few	TRBD2	TRBJ2-7	CASSTLAGAVSYEQYF	TGTGCCAGCAGCACACTAGCGGGAGCGGTCTCCTACGAGCAGTACTTC
TRBV19	NA	NA	TRBJ2-2	CASSIQANTGELFF	TGTGCCAGTAGTATTCAGGCGAACACCGGGGAGCTGTTTTTT
TRBV11-2	NA	NA	TRBJ2-2	CASSLGGPGELFF	TGTGCCAGCAGCTTAGGGGGGCCCGGGGAGCTGTTTTTT
TRBV6-1	NA	NA	TRBJ1-2	CASFLYAPPSYGYTF	TGTGCCAGCTTTTTATACGCACCGCCTAGCTATGGCTACACCTTC
TRBV15	NA	NA	TRBJ1-2	CATSRGTAGNYGYTF	TGTGCCACCAGCAGAGGAACGGCGGGTAACTATGGCTACACCTTC
TRBV5-1	NA	NA	TRBJ2-1	CASSLQGSQGNEQFF	TGCGCCAGCAGCTTACAGGGATCCCAGGGAAATGAGCAGTTCTTC
TRBV19	NA	TRBD1	TRBJ1-2	CASSLTGGGGYTF	TGTGCCAGTAGCCTAACAGGGGGCGGAGGCTACACCTTC
TRBV18	NA	TRBD1	TRBJ2-2	CASSPGQGNTGELFF	TGTGCCAGCTCACCGGGACAGGGGAACACCGGGGAGCTGTTTTTT
TRBV15	NA	NA	TRBJ2-7	CATSRDLAEFNEQYF	TGTGCCACCAGCAGAGATCTTGCCGAGTTTAACGAGCAGTACTTC
TRBV5-8	few	TRBD2	TRBJ2-1	CASRPPGLAYNEQFF	TGTGCCAGCAGGCCTCCGGGACTAGCCTACAATGAGCAGTTCTTC
TRBV4-2	NA	TRBD1	TRBJ2-7	CASSQGPSGTGLSYEQYF	TGTGCCAGCAGCCAAGGTCCGTCCGGGACAGGACTCTCCTACGAGCAGTACTTC
TRBV6-1	NA	TRBD1	TRBJ2-1	CASSTYRGPYNEQFF	TGTGCCAGCAGTACCTACAGGGGCCCCTACAATGAGCAGTTCTTC
TRBV27	NA	NA	TRBJ2-1	CASSLSSTNEQFF	TGTGCCAGCAGTTTATCCTCTACCAATGAGCAGTTCTTC
TRBV7-2	NA	TRBD2	TRBJ2-3	CASSPRLAGEADTQYF	TGTGCCAGCAGCCCGAGACTAGCGGGGGAGGCAGATACGCAGTATTTT
TRBV15	NA	TRBD1	TRBJ2-1	CATSREDRVVFDEQFF	TGTGCCACCAGCAGAGAGGACAGGGTTGTCTTTGATGAGCAGTTCTTC
TRBV6-5	NA	TRBD2	TRBJ2-1	CASSTGTSGGEQFF	TGTGCCAGCAGTACCGGGACTAGCGGTGGTGAGCAGTTCTTC
TRBV15	NA	TRBD1	TRBJ2-7	CATSRNRGLDEQYF	TGTGCCACCAGCAGAAACAGGGGGCTCGACGAGCAGTACTTC
TRBV5-1	NA	TRBD2	TRBJ2-1	CASSLGRGGVDEQFF	TGCGCCAGCAGCTTGGGGCGGGGGGGAGTAGATGAGCAGTTCTTC
TRBV6-1	NA	NA	TRBJ1-5	CASSIEGRQPQHF	TGTGCCAGCAGTATCGAGGGCCGACAGCCCCAGCATTTT
TRBV4-1	few	NA	TRBJ1-1	CASSTGSFDTEAFF	TGCGCCAGCAGCACGGGGTCCTTCGACACTGAAGCTTTCTTT
TRBV9	NA	NA	TRBJ2-5	CASSVSGTPKETQYF	TGTGCCAGCAGCGTATCCGGGACACCGAAAGAGACCCAGTACTTC
TRBV2	NA	TRBD2	TRBJ2-2	CASTLRRGGTGELFF	TGTGCCAGCACCCTCCGCCGGGGGGGGACCGGGGAGCTGTTTTTT